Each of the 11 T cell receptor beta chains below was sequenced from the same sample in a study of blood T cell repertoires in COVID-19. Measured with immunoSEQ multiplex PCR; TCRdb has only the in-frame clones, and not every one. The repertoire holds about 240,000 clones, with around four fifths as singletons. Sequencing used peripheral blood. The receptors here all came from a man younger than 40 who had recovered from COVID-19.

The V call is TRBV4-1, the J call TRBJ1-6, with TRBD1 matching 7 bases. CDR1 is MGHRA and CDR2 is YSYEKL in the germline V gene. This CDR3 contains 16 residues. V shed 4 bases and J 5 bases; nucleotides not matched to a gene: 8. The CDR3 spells CASSRASGTDNSPLHF. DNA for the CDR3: TGCGCCAGCAGCCGGGCATCCGGGACAGATAATTCACCCCTCCACTTT.

CDR3: CASSASGSTDTQYF. Here the CDR3 DNA reads TGTGCCAGCAGCGCAAGCGGGAGCACAGATACGCAGTATTTT. V is TRBV9 and J is TRBJ2-3; weak D call: TRBD2 (6 bases). CDR3 length: 14 amino acids. In germline, CDR1 is SGDLS, CDR2 YYNGEE. Trimming shortened V by 3 bases and J by 0 bases, and 8 bases separated the two germline ends. Variable domain in full (rest from reference TRBV9 and TRBJ2-3): DSGVTQTPKHLITATGQRVTLRCSPRSGDLSVYWYQQSLDQGLQFLIQYYNGEERAKGNILERFSAQQFPDLHSELNLSSLELGDSALYFCASSASGSTDTQYFGPGTRLTVL.

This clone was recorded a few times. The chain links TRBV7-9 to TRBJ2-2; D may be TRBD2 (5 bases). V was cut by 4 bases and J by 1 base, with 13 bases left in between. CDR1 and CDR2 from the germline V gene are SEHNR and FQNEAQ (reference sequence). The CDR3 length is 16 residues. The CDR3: CASSSPAGGNTGELFF. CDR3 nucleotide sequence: TGTGCCAGCAGCTCCCCGGCAGGAGGGAACACCGGGGAGCTGTTTTTT.

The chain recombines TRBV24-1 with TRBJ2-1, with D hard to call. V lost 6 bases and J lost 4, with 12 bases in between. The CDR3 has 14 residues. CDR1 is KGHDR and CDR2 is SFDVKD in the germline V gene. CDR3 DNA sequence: TGTGCCACCAGTACCGGAGCCGATTACAATGAGCAGTTCTTC. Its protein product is CATSTGADYNEQFF.

Written as DNA, the CDR3 is TGTGCCAGCTACCCGAGCGGGGGGGCCGTCTATGAGCAGTTCTTC. It yields the protein CASYPSGGAVYEQFF. The chain is built from TRBV6-5 and TRBJ2-1; TRBD2 agrees at 10 bases. Looked up from germline, CDR1 is MNHEY and CDR2 is SVGAGI. The CDR3 runs to 15 residues. Trimming at V came to 8 bases and at J to 8 bases, leaving 12 bases not matched to a gene.

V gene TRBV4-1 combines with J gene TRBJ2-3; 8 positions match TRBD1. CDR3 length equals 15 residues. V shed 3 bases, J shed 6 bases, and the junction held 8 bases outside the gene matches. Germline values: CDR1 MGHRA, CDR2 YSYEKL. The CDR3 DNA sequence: TGCGCCAGCAGCCAGCAGGGGGCCCGGGGGGATACGCAGTATTTT. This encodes CASSQQGARGDTQYF.

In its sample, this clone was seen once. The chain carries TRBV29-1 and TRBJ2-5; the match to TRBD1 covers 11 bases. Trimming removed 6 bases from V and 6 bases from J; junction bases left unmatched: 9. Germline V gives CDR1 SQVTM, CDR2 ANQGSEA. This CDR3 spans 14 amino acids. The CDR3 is CSVSRTGGGQTQYF. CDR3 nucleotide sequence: TGCAGCGTGAGTCGGACAGGGGGCGGGCAGACCCAGTACTTC.

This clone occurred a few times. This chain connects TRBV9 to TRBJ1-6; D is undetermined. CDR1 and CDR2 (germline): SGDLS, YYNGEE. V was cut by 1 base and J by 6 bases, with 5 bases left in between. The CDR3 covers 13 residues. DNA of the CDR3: TGTGCCAGCAGCGTAACGCGTAATTCACCCCTCCACTTT. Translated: CASSVTRNSPLHF.

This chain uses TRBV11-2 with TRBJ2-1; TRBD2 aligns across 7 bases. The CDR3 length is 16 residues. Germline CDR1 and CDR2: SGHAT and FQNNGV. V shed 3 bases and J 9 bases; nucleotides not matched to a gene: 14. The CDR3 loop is CASSLGRGGMRGEQFF. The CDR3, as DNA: TGTGCCAGCAGCTTGGGGCGGGGAGGGATGAGGGGTGAGCAGTTCTTC.

The CDR3 nucleotides are TGTGCCAGCAGCGTAGTTTTAGCGGGGGGGCTCAATGAGCAGTTCTTC. Translating gives CASSVVLAGGLNEQFF. This chain uses TRBV9 with TRBJ2-1, with 11 bases identical to TRBD2. Germline V CDR1 and CDR2: SGDLS, YYNGEE. The CDR3 length is 16 residues. V dropped 0 bases and J dropped 6; count of bases not matched to a gene: 5.

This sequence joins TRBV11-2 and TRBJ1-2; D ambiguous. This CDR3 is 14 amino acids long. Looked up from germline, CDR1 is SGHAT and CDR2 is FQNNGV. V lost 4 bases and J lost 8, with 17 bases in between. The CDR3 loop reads CASSSSYGGMGYTF. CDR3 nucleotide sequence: TGTGCCAGCAGCTCCTCCTACGGAGGAATGGGCTACACCTTC.